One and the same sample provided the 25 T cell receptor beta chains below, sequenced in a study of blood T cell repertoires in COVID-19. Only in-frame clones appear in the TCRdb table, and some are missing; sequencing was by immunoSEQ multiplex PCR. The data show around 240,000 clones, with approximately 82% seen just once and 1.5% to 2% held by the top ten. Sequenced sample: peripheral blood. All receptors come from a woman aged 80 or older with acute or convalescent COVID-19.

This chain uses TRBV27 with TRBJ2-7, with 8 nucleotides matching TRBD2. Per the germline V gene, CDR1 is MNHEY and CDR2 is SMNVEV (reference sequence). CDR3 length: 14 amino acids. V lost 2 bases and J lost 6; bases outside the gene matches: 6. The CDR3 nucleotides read TGTGCCAGCAGTTTACCCGGGAGGGCTGGCGAGCAGTACTTC. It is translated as CASSLPGRAGEQYF.

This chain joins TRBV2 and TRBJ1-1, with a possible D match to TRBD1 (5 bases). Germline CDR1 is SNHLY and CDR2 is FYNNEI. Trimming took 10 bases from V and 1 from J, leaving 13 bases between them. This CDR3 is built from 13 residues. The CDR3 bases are TGTGCCAACGAAAACCAGGGGAACACTGAAGCTTTCTTT. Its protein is CANENQGNTEAFF.

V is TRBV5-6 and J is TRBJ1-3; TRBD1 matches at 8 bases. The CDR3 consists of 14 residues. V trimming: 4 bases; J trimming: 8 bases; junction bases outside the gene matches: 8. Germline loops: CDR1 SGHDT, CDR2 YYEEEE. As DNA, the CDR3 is TGTGCCAGCAGCGACAGGGGACGCGGGGACACCATATATTTT. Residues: CASSDRGRGDTIYF.

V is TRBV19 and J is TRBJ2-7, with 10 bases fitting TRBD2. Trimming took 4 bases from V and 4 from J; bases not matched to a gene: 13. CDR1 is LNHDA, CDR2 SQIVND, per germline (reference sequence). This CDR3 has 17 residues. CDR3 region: CASSTGGASGSKYEQYF. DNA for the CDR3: TGTGCCAGTAGTACAGGCGGGGCTAGCGGGAGTAAGTACGAGCAGTACTTC.

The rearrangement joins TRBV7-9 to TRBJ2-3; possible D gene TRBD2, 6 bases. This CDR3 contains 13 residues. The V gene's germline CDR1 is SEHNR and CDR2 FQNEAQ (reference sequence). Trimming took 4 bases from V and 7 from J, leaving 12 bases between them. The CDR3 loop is CASSSRDSHTQYF. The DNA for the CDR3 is TGTGCCAGCAGCTCCCGGGACTCCCATACGCAGTATTTT.

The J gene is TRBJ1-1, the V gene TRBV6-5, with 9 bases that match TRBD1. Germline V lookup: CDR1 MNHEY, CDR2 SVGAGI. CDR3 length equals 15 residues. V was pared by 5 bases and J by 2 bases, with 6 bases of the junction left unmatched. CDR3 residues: CASSKDRGINTEAFF. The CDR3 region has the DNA TGTGCCAGCAGTAAGGACAGGGGAATAAACACTGAAGCTTTCTTT.

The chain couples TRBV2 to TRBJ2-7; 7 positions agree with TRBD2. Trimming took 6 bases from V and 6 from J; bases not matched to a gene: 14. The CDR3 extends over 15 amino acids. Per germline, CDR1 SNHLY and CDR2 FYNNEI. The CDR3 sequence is CASSLGLSGGREQYF. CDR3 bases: TGTGCCAGCAGCCTCGGTCTGTCGGGAGGTCGCGAGCAGTACTTC.

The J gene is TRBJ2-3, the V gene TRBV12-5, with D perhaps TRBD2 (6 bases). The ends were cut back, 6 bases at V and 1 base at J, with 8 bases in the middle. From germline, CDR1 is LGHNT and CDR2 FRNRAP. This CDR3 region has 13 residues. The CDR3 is CASGIAGTDTQYF. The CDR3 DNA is TGTGCTAGTGGGATAGCGGGCACAGATACGCAGTATTTT.

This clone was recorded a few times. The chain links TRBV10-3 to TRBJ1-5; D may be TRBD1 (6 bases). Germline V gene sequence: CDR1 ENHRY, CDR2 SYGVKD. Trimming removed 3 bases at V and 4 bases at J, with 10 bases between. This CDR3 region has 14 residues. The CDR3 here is CAISDARGNQPQHF. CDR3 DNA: TGTGCCATCAGTGATGCCAGGGGAAATCAGCCCCAGCATTTT.

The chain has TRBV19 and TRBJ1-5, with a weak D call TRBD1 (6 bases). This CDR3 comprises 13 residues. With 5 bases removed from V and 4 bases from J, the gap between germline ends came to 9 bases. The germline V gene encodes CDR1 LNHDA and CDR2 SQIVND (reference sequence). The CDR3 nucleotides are TGTGCCAGTAGTGGACAGCTTAATCAGCCCCAGCATTTT. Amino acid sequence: CASSGQLNQPQHF.

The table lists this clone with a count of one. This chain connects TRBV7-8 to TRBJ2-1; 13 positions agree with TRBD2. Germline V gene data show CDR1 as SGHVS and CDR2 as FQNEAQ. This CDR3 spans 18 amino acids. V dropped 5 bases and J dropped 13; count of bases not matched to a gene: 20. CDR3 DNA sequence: TGTGCCAGCAGCCCGCAATCGCCATCGACTAGCGGGGGGAAGCTTCAGTTCTTC. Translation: CASSPQSPSTSGGKLQFF.

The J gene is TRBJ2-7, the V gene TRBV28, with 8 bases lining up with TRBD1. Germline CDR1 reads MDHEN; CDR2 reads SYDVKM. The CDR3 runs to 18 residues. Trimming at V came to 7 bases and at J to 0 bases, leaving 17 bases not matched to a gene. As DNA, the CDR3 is TGTGCCAGCAAATCAGACGACAGGGGCCTTCCGAGCTCCTACGAGCAGTACTTC. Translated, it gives CASKSDDRGLPSSYEQYF.

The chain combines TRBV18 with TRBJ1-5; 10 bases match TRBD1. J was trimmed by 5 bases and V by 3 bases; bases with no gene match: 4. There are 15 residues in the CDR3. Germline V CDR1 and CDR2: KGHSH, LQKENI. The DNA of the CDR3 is TGTGCCAGCTCACCCGGACAGGGGGGGGATCAGCCCCAGCATTTT. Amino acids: CASSPGQGGDQPQHF.

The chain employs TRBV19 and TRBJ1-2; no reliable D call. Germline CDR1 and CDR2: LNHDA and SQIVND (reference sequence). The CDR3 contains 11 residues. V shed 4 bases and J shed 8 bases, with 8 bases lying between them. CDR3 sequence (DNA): TGTGCCAGTAGTACATGGGCGGGCTACACCTTC. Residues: CASSTWAGYTF.

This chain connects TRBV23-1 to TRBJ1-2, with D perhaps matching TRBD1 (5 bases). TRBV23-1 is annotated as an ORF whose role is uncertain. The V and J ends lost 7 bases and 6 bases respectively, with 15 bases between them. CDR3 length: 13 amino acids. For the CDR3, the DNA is TGCGCCAGCATCCCCGGGGGAGGGCATGGCTACACCTTC. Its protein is CASIPGGGHGYTF.

CDR3 bases: TGTGCCAGCAGCTCCCGAAATACAGACAATGAGCAGTTCTTC. Its translation: CASSSRNTDNEQFF. V and J are TRBV7-3 and TRBJ2-1; no firm D call. Trimming took 4 bases from V and 5 from J, leaving 12 bases between them. This CDR3 has 14 amino acids. Germline V lookup: CDR1 SGHTA, CDR2 FQGTGA. The full variable domain, rest sourced from reference TRBV7-3 and TRBJ2-1, is GAGVSQTPSNKVTEKGKYVELRCDPISGHTALYWYRQSLGQGPEFLIYFQGTGAADDSGLPNDRFFAVRPEGSVSTLKIQRTERGDSAVYLCASSSRNTDNEQFFGPGTRLTVL.

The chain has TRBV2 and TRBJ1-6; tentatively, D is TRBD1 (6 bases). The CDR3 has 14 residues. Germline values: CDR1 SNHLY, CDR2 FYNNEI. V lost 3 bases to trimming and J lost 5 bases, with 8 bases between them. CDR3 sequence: CASSERTDNSPLHF. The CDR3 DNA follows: TGTGCCAGCAGTGAGCGGACAGATAATTCACCCCTCCACTTT.

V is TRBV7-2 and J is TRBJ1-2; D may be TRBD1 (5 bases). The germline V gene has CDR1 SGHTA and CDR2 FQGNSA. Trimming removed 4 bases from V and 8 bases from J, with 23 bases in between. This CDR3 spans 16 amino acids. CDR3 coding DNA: TGTGCCAGCAGCTCCCCCGGGCGGGGGATATTACGGGGCTACACCTTC. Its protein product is CASSSPGRGILRGYTF. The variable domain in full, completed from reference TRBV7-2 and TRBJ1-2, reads GAGVSQSPSNKVTEKGKDVELRCDPISGHTALYWYRQSLGQGLEFLIYFQGNSAPDKSGLPSDRFSAERTGGSVSTLTIQRTQQEDSAVYLCASSSPGRGILRGYTFGSGTRLTVV.

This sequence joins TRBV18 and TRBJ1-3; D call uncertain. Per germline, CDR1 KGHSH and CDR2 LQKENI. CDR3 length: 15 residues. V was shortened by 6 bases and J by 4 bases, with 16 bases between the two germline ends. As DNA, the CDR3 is TGTGCCAGCTCGCCCTCGAGGGAGTCCGGAAACACCATATATTTT. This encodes CASSPSRESGNTIYF.

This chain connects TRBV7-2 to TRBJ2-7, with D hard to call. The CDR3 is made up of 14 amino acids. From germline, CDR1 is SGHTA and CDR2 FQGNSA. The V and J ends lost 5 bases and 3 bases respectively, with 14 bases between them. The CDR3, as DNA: TGTGCCAGCAGCCTGGTGTTTGGGCTCTACGAGCAGTACTTC. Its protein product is CASSLVFGLYEQYF.

Here the CDR3 DNA reads TGCGCCAGCAGCCAAGATGACCAGGGCAAGTCGATGCCCTACTATGGCTACACCTTC. This gives the protein CASSQDDQGKSMPYYGYTF. The rearrangement uses TRBV4-1 and TRBJ1-2; D possibly corresponds to TRBD1 (5 bases). The CDR3 extends over 19 amino acids. V was cut by 0 bases and J by 3 bases, with 23 bases left in between. Germline-derived CDR1 and CDR2 are MGHRA and YSYEKL.

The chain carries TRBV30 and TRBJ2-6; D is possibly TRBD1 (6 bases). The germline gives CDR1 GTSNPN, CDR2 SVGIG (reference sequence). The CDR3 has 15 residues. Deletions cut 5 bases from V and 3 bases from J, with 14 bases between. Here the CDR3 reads CAWRQDRLGANVLTF. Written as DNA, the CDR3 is TGTGCCTGGCGCCAAGACAGGCTTGGGGCCAACGTCCTGACTTTC.

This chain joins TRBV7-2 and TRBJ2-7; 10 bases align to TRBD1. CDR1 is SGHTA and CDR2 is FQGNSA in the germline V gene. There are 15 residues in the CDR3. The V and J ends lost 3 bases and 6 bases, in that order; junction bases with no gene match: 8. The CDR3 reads CASSFTTGGLGEQYF. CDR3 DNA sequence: TGTGCCAGCAGCTTTACGACAGGGGGCTTGGGCGAGCAGTACTTC.

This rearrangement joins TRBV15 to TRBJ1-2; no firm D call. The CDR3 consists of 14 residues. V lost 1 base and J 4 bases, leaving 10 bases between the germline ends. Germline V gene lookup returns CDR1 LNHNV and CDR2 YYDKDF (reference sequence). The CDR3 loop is CATSRGGVPYGYTF. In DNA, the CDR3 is TGTGCCACCAGCAGAGGCGGGGTCCCCTATGGCTACACCTTC.

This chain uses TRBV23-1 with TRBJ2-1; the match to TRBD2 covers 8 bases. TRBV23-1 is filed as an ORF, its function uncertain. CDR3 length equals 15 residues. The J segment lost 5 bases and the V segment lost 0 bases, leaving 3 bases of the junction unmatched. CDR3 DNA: TGCGCCAGCAGTCAATCGAGCGGGAGACACAATGAGCAGTTCTTC. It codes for CASSQSSGRHNEQFF.